These 32 T cell receptor beta chains originate from one sample sequenced in a study of human T cells and chemical hapten exposure (dated by TCRdb to the early 2020s). The time point label for this specimen denotes: pre-sensitization, week 0. What the treatment or condition label conveys for this sample: therapeutic diphenylcyclopropenone sensitization with weekly scalp DPC. The library came from RACE. The sequencer was a NextSeq 500. TCRdb passed the public sequencing reads through fastp at Q25 and MiXCR, retaining productive beta sequences. Identical CDR3 proteins give one entry, which carries the most common genes and DNA. Here the sample has 150,000 to 200,000 distinct CDR3 sequences; approximately 29% occur a single time. The top ten clonotypes cover roughly 3% of the sample. The source was whole blood, collected in connection with sensitization to the hapten diphenylcyclopropenone (DPC). The receptors come from a woman younger than 45 with alopecia areata. Some clones in this sample may be carry-over from other donors' samples.

The CDR3 DNA reads TGTGCCAGCTCACCGGACAGTCAAGAGACCCAGTACTTC. Translation gives CASSPDSQETQYF. The V and J genes are TRBV18 and TRBJ2-5, with D possibly TRBD1 on 6 matching bases. This CDR3 has 13 amino acids. Trimming took off 3 bases at V and 2 bases at J, with 7 bases between the two ends. CDR1 and CDR2 (germline): KGHSH, LQKENI. Using reference TRBV18 and TRBJ2-5 for the parts outside the CDR3, the full variable domain is NAGVMQNPRHLVRRRGQEARLRCSPMKGHSHVYWYRQLPEEGLKFMVYLQKENIIDESGMPKERFSAEFPKEGPSILRIQQVVRGDSAAYFCASSPDSQETQYFGPGTRLLVL.

The chain uses TRBV29-1 and TRBJ1-1; no firm D call. Germline V gene data show CDR1 as SQVTM and CDR2 as ANQGSEA. Trimming stripped 4 bases from V and 4 bases from J, with 10 bases between. The CDR3 consists of 12 residues. The chain's CDR3 is CSVVPYATEAFF. DNA of the CDR3: TGCAGCGTTGTGCCGTATGCCACTGAAGCTTTCTTT.

The chain employs TRBV29-1 and TRBJ2-2; D may be TRBD1 or TRBD2 (5 bases each). The V and J ends lost 6 bases and 1 base respectively, with 12 bases between them. The germline V gene encodes CDR1 SQVTM and CDR2 ANQGSEA. The CDR3 has 14 amino acids. The CDR3 is CSVPGRWNTGELFF. As DNA, the CDR3 is TGCAGCGTCCCGGGGCGTTGGAACACCGGGGAGCTGTTTTTT.

The rearrangement uses TRBV11-1 and TRBJ2-7; no reliable D call. The CDR3 runs to 14 residues. Germline V gives CDR1 SGHAT, CDR2 FQDESV (reference sequence). Trimming shortened V by 1 base and J by 2 bases, and 9 bases separated the two germline ends. DNA of the CDR3: TGTGCCAGCAGCTTAGATGGCGACCCCTACGAGCAGTACTTC. Encoded protein: CASSLDGDPYEQYF.

This clonotype has more than one count but fewer than ten. V and J are TRBV7-9 and TRBJ1-2; the D gene is possibly TRBD1 (5 bases). Trimming left V 4 bases short and J 1 base short, with 16 bases between. Germline CDR1 reads SEHNR; CDR2 reads FQNEAQ (reference sequence). The CDR3 runs 16 residues. As DNA, the CDR3 is TGTGCCAGCAGCTCAACCTCTGTAGGGGATAACTATGGCTACACCTTC. It encodes CASSSTSVGDNYGYTF.

This clonotype appeared many times. The chain joins TRBV4-3 to TRBJ1-1; D remains ambiguous. CDR1 is LGHNA and CDR2 is YSLEER in the germline V gene. The CDR3 sequence is 13 residues long. With 8 bases removed from V and 0 bases from J, the gap between germline ends came to 10 bases. DNA of the CDR3: TGCGCCAGCCGGGCGGACCTGAACACTGAAGCTTTCTTT. Protein sequence: CASRADLNTEAFF.

V is TRBV16 and J is TRBJ2-2; D gene ambiguous. The CDR3 length is 14 residues. V was trimmed by 0 bases and J by 6 bases, leaving 8 bases between them. CDR1 and CDR2 from the germline V gene are KGHSY and FQNENV. The CDR3 region has the DNA TGTGCCAGCAGCCAATCAGGAGTGGCCGGGGAGCTGTTTTTT. Encoded protein: CASSQSGVAGELFF.

The chain carries TRBV5-1 and TRBJ2-5, with D perhaps TRBD1 (6 bases). Trimming took 0 bases from V and 0 from J, leaving 9 bases between them. CDR1 SGHRS and CDR2 YFSETQ come from the germline V gene. The length of the CDR3 is 15 residues. The CDR3: CASSLEGTHQETQYF. The CDR3 bases are TGCGCCAGCAGCTTGGAAGGGACACACCAAGAGACCCAGTACTTC.

The sample holds a few counts of this clonotype. The chain carries TRBV28 and TRBJ1-2, with TRBD1 as a possible D gene (6 bases). Trimming pared 3 bases from V and 4 bases from J, leaving 12 bases between. Germline V lookup: CDR1 MDHEN, CDR2 SYDVKM. This CDR3 spans 14 amino acids. The CDR3, as DNA: TGTGCCAGCAGTTTGGGGGCGCCGGGCTATGGCTACACCTTC. Its protein product is CASSLGAPGYGYTF.

Many counts were recorded for this clonotype. This chain uses TRBV28 with TRBJ2-7; 7 bases map to TRBD1. The germline V gene encodes CDR1 MDHEN and CDR2 SYDVKM. The J segment lost 6 bases and the V segment lost 6 bases, leaving 11 bases of the junction unmatched. CDR3 size: 14 residues. This CDR3 is CASSPTGITGEQYF. The CDR3 DNA follows: TGTGCCAGCAGCCCGACAGGGATAACAGGCGAGCAGTACTTC.

This clonotype was counted only a few times. The rearrangement links TRBV6-5 to TRBJ2-3; TRBD1 matches 9 bases. Trimming at V came to 3 bases and at J to 3 bases, leaving 7 bases not matched to a gene. In germline, CDR1 is MNHEY, CDR2 SVGAGI. There are 16 residues in the CDR3. The CDR3 protein is CASSYLGTGLTDTQYF. The CDR3, as DNA: TGTGCCAGCAGTTATCTGGGGACAGGGCTGACAGATACGCAGTATTTT.

The chain has TRBV7-3 and TRBJ2-2; tentatively, D is TRBD2 (5 bases). The CDR3 runs to 13 residues. With 3 bases removed from V and 3 bases from J, the gap between germline ends came to 5 bases. Germline V CDR1 and CDR2: SGHTA, FQGTGA. The CDR3, as DNA: TGTGCCAGCAGCTTTAGCGACACCGGGGAGCTGTTTTTT. This sequence encodes CASSFSDTGELFF.

This clonotype was observed a handful of times. V is TRBV5-1 and J is TRBJ1-2; tentative D call: TRBD1 (5 bases). The CDR3 has 13 residues. Deletions cut 0 bases from V and 7 bases from J, with 10 bases between. The germline gives CDR1 SGHRS, CDR2 YFSETQ. The DNA for the CDR3 is TGCGCCAGCAGCTTGGGAGGGGTTCGTGGCTACACCTTC. Its protein is CASSLGGVRGYTF.

This chain uses TRBV11-1 with TRBJ1-3, with D uncertain. Germline V CDR1 and CDR2: SGHAT, FQDESV (reference sequence). V lost 5 bases, J lost 2 bases, and 22 bases lay in between. This CDR3 comprises 18 residues. This CDR3 is CASSNPGISPPAGNTIYF. The CDR3 DNA reads TGTGCCAGCAGCAATCCCGGGATATCCCCGCCGGCTGGAAACACCATATATTTT. Full variable domain (outside the CDR3, taken from reference TRBV11-1 and TRBJ1-3): EAEVAQSPRYKITEKSQAVAFWCDPISGHATLYWYRQILGQGPELLVQFQDESVVDDSQLPKDRFSAERLKGVDSTLKIQPAELGDSAMYLCASSNPGISPPAGNTIYFGEGSWLTVV.

The chain recombines TRBV28 with TRBJ2-7; 8 bases fit TRBD1. CDR1 is MDHEN and CDR2 is SYDVKM in the germline V gene. J gave up 3 bases and V 7 bases, and 11 bases lay outside the gene matches. The CDR3 is 15 residues long. CDR3: CASTPPPTGVYEQYF. The DNA for the CDR3 is TGTGCCAGCACCCCCCCGCCGACAGGGGTCTACGAGCAGTACTTC.

Only a few counts were recorded for this clonotype. The rearrangement joins TRBV25-1 to TRBJ2-2; D perhaps matches TRBD1 (6 bases). Trimming removed 6 bases from V and 6 bases from J, with 8 bases in between. The length of the CDR3 is 12 residues. The germline CDR1 and CDR2 sequences are MGHDK and SYGVNS. CDR3 amino acids: CASRQGPGELFF. In DNA, the CDR3 is TGTGCCAGCAGACAGGGACCCGGGGAGCTGTTTTTT.

The gene calls are TRBV7-2 and TRBJ1-5; D unclear. This CDR3 spans 15 amino acids. Deletions cut 7 bases from V and 0 bases from J, with 13 bases between. CDR1 is SGHTA, CDR2 FQGNSA, per germline. The CDR3 spells CASTLDGSSNQPQHF. For the CDR3, the DNA is TGTGCCAGCACCCTGGACGGTTCTAGCAATCAGCCCCAGCATTTT.

The chain couples TRBV10-3 to TRBJ2-1; TRBD2 matches 7 bases. Germline V lookup: CDR1 ENHRY, CDR2 SYGVKD. The CDR3 sequence is 14 residues long. Trimming cost V 3 bases and J 9 bases; bases outside gene matches: 8. The CDR3, as DNA: TGTGCCATCAGTGAAAAAGCGGGAAGGGGTGAGCAGTTCTTC. It specifies CAISEKAGRGEQFF.

The chain uses TRBV10-3 and TRBJ2-5, with 11 positions matching TRBD1. V shed 7 bases, J shed 5 bases, and the junction held 3 bases outside the gene matches. This CDR3 region has 13 residues. Germline lookup yields CDR1 ENHRY and CDR2 SYGVKD. This CDR3 reads CAIKGQGDETQYF. Here the CDR3 DNA reads TGTGCCATCAAGGGACAGGGGGACGAGACCCAGTACTTC.

This rearrangement joins TRBV5-1 to TRBJ1-1; 7 bases line up with TRBD1. V was clipped by 1 base and J by 8 bases; unmatched bases: 5. Germline CDR1 reads SGHRS; CDR2 reads YFSETQ. This CDR3 spans 13 amino acids. CDR3 residues: CASSLLSGGEAFF. In nucleotides, the CDR3 is TGCGCCAGCAGCTTGCTTTCAGGGGGAGAAGCTTTCTTT.

The CDR3 spells CSAQTANYGYTF. Written as DNA, the CDR3 is TGCAGTGCCCAAACAGCTAACTATGGCTACACCTTC. The J gene is TRBJ1-2, the V gene TRBV20-1; no definite D call. The CDR3 totals 12 residues. CDR1 and CDR2 from the germline V gene are DFQATT and SNEGSKA (reference sequence). V was clipped by 6 bases and J by 0 bases, with 8 bases between them.

This clonotype was detected once. The chain uses TRBV2 and TRBJ2-1, with 8 bases matching TRBD2. Losses at the gene ends were 5 bases for V and 2 bases for J; bases not matched to a gene: 5. The germline V gene encodes CDR1 SNHLY and CDR2 FYNNEI. CDR3 size: 15 residues. This CDR3 is CASSLAGNPYNEQFF. The CDR3 DNA reads as TGTGCCAGCAGTTTAGCGGGAAATCCCTACAATGAGCAGTTCTTC.

The V gene is TRBV27, the J gene TRBJ2-1; D may be TRBD2 (5 bases). Germline loops: CDR1 MNHEY, CDR2 SMNVEV (reference sequence). The CDR3 is 16 amino acids. V lost 3 bases, J lost 6 bases, and 18 bases lay in between. The CDR3 here is CASSFRASPEGNEQFF. CDR3 DNA: TGTGCCAGCAGTTTCCGGGCTAGCCCTGAGGGCAATGAGCAGTTCTTC.

The chain uses TRBV27 and TRBJ2-1; no definite D call. This CDR3 comprises 14 residues. Germline values: CDR1 MNHEY, CDR2 SMNVEV (reference sequence). The V and J ends lost 3 bases and 0 bases respectively, with 6 bases between them. CDR3 region: CASSFAVSYNEQFF. CDR3 coding DNA: TGTGCCAGCAGTTTTGCGGTCTCCTACAATGAGCAGTTCTTC.

There are a few counts of this clonotype. The V gene is TRBV20-1, the J gene TRBJ1-2, with TRBD1 matching over 8 bases. From germline, CDR1 is DFQATT and CDR2 SNEGSKA (reference sequence). V shed 3 bases and J 7 bases; nucleotides not matched to a gene: 10. This CDR3 comprises 14 residues. DNA of the CDR3: TGCAGTGCTAGGGATGGACAGGGAGTGGGTGGCTACACCTTC. Residues: CSARDGQGVGGYTF.

The J gene is TRBJ2-2, the V gene TRBV6-2 or TRBV6-3, with D hard to call. V lost 5 bases and J lost 5, with 9 bases in between. The CDR3 is made up of 13 amino acids. Germline CDR1 is MNHEY and CDR2 is SVGEGT. The CDR3 loop reads CASSPAETGELFF. The CDR3 DNA reads as TGTGCCAGCAGTCCGGCCGAAACCGGGGAGCTGTTTTTT.

Ten or more counts support this clonotype. The V call is TRBV7-2, the J call TRBJ1-3; TRBD1 matches 8 bases. Trimming took 5 bases from V and 4 from J; bases not matched to a gene: 7. Germline CDR1 reads SGHTA; CDR2 reads FQGNSA. This CDR3 is 15 amino acids long. The CDR3 DNA reads TGTGCCAGCAGCCCATGGACAGGGTTCGGAAACACCATATATTTT. Its protein is CASSPWTGFGNTIYF.

This clonotype was seen more than once but under ten times. The rearrangement links TRBV4-3 to TRBJ2-2; D remains ambiguous. The V end lost 0 bases, the J end lost 4 bases, and 6 bases lay between the germline ends. Germline CDR1 is LGHNA and CDR2 is YSLEER. The CDR3 has 14 amino acids. The CDR3 nucleotides read TGCGCCAGCAGCCAAGATTCCTCCACCGGGGAGCTGTTTTTT. Translating gives CASSQDSSTGELFF.

This clonotype was counted ten times or more. The V and J genes are TRBV27 and TRBJ1-1; maybe TRBD1 (5 bases). Germline CDR1 MNHEY, CDR2 SMNVEV (reference sequence). This CDR3 spans 15 amino acids. Trimming stripped 4 bases from V and 1 base from J, with 13 bases between. The DNA for the CDR3 is TGTGCCAGCAGTTGGGGGGGTTCGGGGAACACTGAAGCTTTCTTT. Translating it yields CASSWGGSGNTEAFF.

The chain joins TRBV7-8 to TRBJ2-3; the D is unclear. This CDR3 is built from 17 residues. Trimming took off 4 bases at V and 0 bases at J, with 17 bases between the two ends. The V gene's germline CDR1 is SGHVS and CDR2 FQNEAQ. CDR3 sequence reads: CASSSKQRTPSTDTQYF. CDR3 nucleotides: TGTGCCAGCAGCTCCAAACAACGCACGCCTAGCACAGATACGCAGTATTTT.

The V call is TRBV12-3 or TRBV12-4, the J call TRBJ1-5; a possible D gene is TRBD1 (5 bases). The CDR3 spans 13 residues. Trimming stripped 3 bases from V and 5 bases from J, with 8 bases between. The CDR3 DNA follows: TGTGCCAGCAGTTTCTCAGGGCATCAGCCCCAGCATTTT. It yields the protein CASSFSGHQPQHF.

In its sample, this clonotype was seen a few times. The chain carries TRBV29-1 and TRBJ2-1; a possible D gene is TRBD2 (6 bases). The length of the CDR3 is 13 residues. Germline V gene lookup returns CDR1 SQVTM and CDR2 ANQGSEA. Trimming removed 5 bases from V and 6 bases from J, with 14 bases in between. In nucleotides, the CDR3 is TGCAGCGTTCTGACTAGGGCCATCAATGAGCAGTTCTTC. It is translated as CSVLTRAINEQFF.